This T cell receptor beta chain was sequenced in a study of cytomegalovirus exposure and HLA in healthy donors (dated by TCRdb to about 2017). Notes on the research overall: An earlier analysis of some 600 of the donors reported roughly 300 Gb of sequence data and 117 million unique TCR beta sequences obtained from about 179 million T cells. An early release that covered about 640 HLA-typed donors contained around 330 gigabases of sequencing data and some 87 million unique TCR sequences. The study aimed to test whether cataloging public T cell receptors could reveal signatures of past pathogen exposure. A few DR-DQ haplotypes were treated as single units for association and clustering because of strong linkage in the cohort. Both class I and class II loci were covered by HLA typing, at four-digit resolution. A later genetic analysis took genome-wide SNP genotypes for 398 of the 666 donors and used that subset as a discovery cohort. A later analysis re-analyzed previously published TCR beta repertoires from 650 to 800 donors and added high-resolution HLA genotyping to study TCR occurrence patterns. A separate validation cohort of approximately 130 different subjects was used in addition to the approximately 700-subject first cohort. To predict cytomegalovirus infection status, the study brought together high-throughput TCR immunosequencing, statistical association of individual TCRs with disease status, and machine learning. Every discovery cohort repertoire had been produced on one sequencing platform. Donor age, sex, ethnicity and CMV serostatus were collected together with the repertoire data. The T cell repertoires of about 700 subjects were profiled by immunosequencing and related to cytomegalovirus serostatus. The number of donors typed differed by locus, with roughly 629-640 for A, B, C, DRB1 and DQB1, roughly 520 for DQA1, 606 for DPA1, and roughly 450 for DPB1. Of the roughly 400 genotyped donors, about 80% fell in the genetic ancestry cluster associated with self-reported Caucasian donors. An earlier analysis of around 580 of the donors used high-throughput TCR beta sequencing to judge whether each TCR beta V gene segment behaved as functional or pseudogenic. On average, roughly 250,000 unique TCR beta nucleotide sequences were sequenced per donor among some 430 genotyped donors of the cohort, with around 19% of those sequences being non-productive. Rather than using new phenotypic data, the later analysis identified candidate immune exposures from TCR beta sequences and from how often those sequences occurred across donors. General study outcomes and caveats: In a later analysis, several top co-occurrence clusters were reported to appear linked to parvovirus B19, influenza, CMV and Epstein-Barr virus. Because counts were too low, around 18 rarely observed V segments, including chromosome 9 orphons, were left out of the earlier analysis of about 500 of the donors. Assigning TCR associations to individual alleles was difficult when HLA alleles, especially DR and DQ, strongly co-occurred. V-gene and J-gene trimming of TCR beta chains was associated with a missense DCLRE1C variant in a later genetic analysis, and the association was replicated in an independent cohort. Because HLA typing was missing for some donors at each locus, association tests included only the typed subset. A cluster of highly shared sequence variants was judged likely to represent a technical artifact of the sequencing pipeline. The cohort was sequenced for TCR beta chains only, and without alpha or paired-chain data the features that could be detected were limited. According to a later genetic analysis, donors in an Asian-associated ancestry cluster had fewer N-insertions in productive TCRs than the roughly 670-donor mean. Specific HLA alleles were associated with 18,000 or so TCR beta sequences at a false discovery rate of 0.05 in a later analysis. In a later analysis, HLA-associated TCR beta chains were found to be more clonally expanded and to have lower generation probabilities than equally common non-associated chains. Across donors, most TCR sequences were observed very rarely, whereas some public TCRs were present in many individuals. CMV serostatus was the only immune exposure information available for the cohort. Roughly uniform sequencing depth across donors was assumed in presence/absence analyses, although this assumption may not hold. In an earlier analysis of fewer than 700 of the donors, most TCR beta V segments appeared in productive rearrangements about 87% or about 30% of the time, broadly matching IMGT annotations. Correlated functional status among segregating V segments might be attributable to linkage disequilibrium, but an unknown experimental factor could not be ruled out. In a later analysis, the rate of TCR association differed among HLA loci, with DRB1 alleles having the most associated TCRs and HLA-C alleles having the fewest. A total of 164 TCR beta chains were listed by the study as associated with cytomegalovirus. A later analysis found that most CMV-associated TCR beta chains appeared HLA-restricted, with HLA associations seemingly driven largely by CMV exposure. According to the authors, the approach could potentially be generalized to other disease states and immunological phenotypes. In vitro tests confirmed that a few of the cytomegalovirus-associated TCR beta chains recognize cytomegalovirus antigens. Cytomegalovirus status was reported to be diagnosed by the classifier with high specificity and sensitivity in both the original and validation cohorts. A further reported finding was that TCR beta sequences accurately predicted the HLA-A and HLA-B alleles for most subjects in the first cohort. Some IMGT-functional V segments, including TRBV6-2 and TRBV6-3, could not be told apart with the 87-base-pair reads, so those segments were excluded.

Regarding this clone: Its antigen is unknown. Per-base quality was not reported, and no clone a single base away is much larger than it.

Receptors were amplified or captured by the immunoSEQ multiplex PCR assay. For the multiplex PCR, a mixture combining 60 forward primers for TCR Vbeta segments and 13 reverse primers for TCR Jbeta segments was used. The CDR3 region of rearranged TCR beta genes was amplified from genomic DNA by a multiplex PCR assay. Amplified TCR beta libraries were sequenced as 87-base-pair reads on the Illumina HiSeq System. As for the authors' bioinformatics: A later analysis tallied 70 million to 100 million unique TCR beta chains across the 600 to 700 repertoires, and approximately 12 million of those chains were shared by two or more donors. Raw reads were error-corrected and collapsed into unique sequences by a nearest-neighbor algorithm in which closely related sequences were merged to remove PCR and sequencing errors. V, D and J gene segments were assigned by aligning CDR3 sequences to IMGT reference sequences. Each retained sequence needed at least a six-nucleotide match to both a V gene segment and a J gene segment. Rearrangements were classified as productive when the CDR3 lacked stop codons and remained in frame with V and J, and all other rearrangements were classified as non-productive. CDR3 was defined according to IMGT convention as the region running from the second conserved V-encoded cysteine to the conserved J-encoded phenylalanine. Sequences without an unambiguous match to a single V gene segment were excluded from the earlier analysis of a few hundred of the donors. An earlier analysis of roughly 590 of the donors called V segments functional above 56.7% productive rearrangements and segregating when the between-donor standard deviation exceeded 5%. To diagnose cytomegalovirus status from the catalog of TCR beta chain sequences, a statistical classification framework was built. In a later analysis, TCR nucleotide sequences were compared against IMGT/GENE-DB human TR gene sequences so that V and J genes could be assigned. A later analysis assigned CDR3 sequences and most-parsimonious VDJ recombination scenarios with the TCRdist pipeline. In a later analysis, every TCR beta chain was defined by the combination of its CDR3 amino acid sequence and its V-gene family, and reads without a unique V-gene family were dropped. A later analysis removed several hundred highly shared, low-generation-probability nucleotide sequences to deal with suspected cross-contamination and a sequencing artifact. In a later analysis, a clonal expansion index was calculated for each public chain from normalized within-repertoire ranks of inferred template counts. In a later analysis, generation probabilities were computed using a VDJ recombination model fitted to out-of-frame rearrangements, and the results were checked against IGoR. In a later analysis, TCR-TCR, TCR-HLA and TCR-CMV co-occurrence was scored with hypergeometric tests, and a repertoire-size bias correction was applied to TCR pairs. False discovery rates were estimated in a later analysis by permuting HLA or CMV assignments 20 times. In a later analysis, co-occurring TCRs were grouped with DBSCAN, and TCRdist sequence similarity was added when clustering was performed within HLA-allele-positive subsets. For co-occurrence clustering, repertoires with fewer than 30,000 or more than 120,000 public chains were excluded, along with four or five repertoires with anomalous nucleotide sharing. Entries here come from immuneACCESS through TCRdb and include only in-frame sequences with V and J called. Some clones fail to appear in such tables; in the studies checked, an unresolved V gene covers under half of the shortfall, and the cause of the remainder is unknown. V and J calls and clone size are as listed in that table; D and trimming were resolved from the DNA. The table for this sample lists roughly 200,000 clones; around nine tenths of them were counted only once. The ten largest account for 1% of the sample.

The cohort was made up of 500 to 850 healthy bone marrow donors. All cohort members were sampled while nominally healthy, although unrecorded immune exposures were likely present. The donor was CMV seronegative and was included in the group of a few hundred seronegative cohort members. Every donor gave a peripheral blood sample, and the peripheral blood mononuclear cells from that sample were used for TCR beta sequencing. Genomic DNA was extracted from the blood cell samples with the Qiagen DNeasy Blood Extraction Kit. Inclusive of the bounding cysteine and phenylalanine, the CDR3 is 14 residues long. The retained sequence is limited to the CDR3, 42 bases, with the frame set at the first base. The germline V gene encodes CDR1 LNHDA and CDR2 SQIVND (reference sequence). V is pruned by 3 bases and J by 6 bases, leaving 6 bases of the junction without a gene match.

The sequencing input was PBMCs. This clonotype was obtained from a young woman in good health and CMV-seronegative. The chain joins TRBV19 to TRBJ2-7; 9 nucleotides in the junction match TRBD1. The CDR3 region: CASSMLDRGREQYF. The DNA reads TGTGCCAGTAGTATGTTGGACAGGGGACGCGAGCAGTACTTC.